These 19 T cell receptor beta chains were sequenced from one sample in a study of T-cell memory formation after mild COVID-19. TCRdb re-analysed the 5' RACE reads in MiXCR, keeping a single row per CDR3 protein. The sample consists of roughly 400,000 distinct CDR3 sequences, approximately 19% of them appearing once. Specimen: PBMCs or a T cell subset sorted from them (not recorded which). Source of these receptors: a man aged 18 to 35 who had mild COVID-19 (a few samples of this study predate the infection). Cell type and time point are not known.

The chain has TRBV2 and TRBJ1-2, with D unresolved. The germline gives CDR1 SNHLY, CDR2 FYNNEI. This CDR3 has 11 residues. Trimming took off 7 bases at V and 4 bases at J, with 7 bases between the two ends. The CDR3 loop is CASTEIYGYTF. CDR3 DNA sequence: TGTGCCAGCACAGAGATCTATGGCTACACCTTC. The full variable domain, completed using reference TRBV2 and TRBJ1-2, is EPEVTQTPSHQVTQMGQEVILRCVPISNHLYFYWYRQILGQKVEFLVSFYNNEISEKSEIFDDQFSVERPDGSNFTLKIRSTKLEDSAMYFCASTEIYGYTFGSGTRLTVV.

As regards this clonotype: The junction does not match germline at one end; this may be a read error. The chain recombines TRBV7-2 with TRBJ2-1; D may match TRBD1 or TRBD2 (5 bases each). Per germline, CDR1 SGHTA and CDR2 FQGNSA. CDR3 length: 15 residues. The CDR3 DNA sequence: TGTGACAGCAGCATCGGCGTGGCAGGGACCAATGAGCAGTTCTTC. Residues: CDSSIGVAGTNEQFF. Combining the CDR3 with reference TRBV7-2 and TRBJ2-1 gives the whole variable domain GAGVSQSPSNKVTEKGKDVELRCDPISGHTALYWYRQSLGQGLEFLIYFQGNSAPDKSGLPSDRFSAERTGGSVSTLTIQRTQQEDSAVYLCDSSIGVAGTNEQFFGPGTRLTVL.

The chain is built from TRBV2 and TRBJ2-2; the match to TRBD1 covers 10 bases. The CDR3 is 13 amino acids. V shed 8 bases and J 6 bases; nucleotides not matched to a gene: 3. Per the germline V gene, CDR1 is SNHLY and CDR2 is FYNNEI. The CDR3 sequence is CASGGTGAGELFF. CDR3 DNA sequence: TGTGCCAGCGGGGGGACAGGGGCCGGGGAGCTGTTTTTT.

The rearrangement uses TRBV20-1 and TRBJ2-2; 9 bases map to TRBD1. From germline, CDR1 is DFQATT and CDR2 SNEGSKA (reference sequence). V was clipped by 8 bases and J by 4 bases; unmatched bases: 11. The CDR3 runs to 15 residues. The CDR3 DNA sequence: TGCAGTTACCCCGAGTGGACAGGGGCCACCGGGGAGCTGTTTTTT. Encoded protein: CSYPEWTGATGELFF.

This clonotype was counted between two and nine times. The chain carries TRBV5-1 and TRBJ2-3; 7 bases agree with TRBD1. Germline V gene lookup returns CDR1 SGHRS and CDR2 YFSETQ. The CDR3 runs to 15 residues. The ends lost 0 bases at V and 2 bases at J; junction bases unmatched: 3. This CDR3 reads CASSLAGTATDTQYF. CDR3 bases: TGCGCCAGCAGCTTGGCAGGGACAGCCACAGATACGCAGTATTTT.

This clonotype has just a few counts. V is TRBV6-5 and J is TRBJ2-3, with 8 bases fitting TRBD1. The CDR3 is 15 amino acids. Per germline, CDR1 MNHEY and CDR2 SVGAGI. V dropped 7 bases and J dropped 1; count of bases not matched to a gene: 7. The CDR3 region has the DNA TGTGCCAGCAAGCTACAGGGGGGCCGCACAGATACGCAGTATTTT. Its translation: CASKLQGGRTDTQYF.

At least ten counts were recorded for this clonotype. A junction boundary mismatches the germline segment, possibly from a read error. This rearrangement joins TRBV12-3 or TRBV12-4 to TRBJ2-3; possibly TRBD2 for D (6 bases). CDR3 size: 14 residues. The chain's CDR3 is CASSLGPGGDTQYF. The CDR3 coding sequence is TGTGCCAGCAGCTTAGGTCCCGGAGGGGATACGCAGTATTTT.

V is TRBV7-9 and J is TRBJ1-2; 7 positions match TRBD1. The CDR3 totals 14 residues. Germline V gene data show CDR1 as SEHNR and CDR2 as FQNEAQ (reference sequence). The ends lost 3 bases at V and 10 bases at J; junction bases unmatched: 11. This chain's CDR3 is CASSFLGQSGVYTF. The CDR3, as DNA: TGTGCCAGCAGCTTTTTGGGACAGAGCGGCGTCTACACCTTC.

The table lists this clonotype with a few counts. This rearrangement joins TRBV29-1 to TRBJ2-7; 11 nucleotides line up with TRBD1. Germline V lookup: CDR1 SQVTM, CDR2 ANQGSEA. V was clipped by 4 bases and J by 9 bases; unmatched bases: 5. The CDR3 has 12 amino acids. The DNA of the CDR3 is TGCAGCGTTGGGGGACAGGGGGAAGTGCAGTACGTC. Amino acids: CSVGGQGEVQYV.

The sample holds a few counts of this clonotype. CDR3 residues: CATSDSRDTEAFF. CDR3 DNA: TGTGCCACCAGTGACTCTCGGGACACTGAAGCTTTCTTT. V and J are TRBV24-1 and TRBJ1-1; the D is unclear. This CDR3 spans 13 amino acids. V was clipped by 4 bases and J by 3 bases, with 8 bases between them. Germline V gene lookup returns CDR1 KGHDR and CDR2 SFDVKD.

This clonotype was seen a handful of times. The chain combines TRBV5-6 with TRBJ1-2; D is unclear. Between the trimmed V and J ends, which lost 1 base and 2 bases, there was a span of 9 bases. In germline, CDR1 is SGHDT, CDR2 YYEEEE. The CDR3 runs 14 residues. The CDR3 spells CASSLLNRNYGYTF. In DNA, the CDR3 is TGTGCCAGCAGCTTGCTAAACAGAAACTATGGCTACACCTTC.

This chain links TRBV4-2 with TRBJ2-3; 9 bases are a match to TRBD1. The CDR3 totals 22 residues. V dropped 3 bases and J dropped 3; count of bases not matched to a gene: 25. From germline, CDR1 is LGHNA and CDR2 YNFKEQ. CDR3 in DNA: TGTGCCAGCAGCCAGGCCTACTTGTCACAGGGGGCGAGTATGGGGCGTACAGATACGCAGTATTTT. Protein product: CASSQAYLSQGASMGRTDTQYF.

Only a few counts were recorded for this clonotype. The V and J genes are TRBV7-6 and TRBJ2-7, with 12 bases lining up with TRBD2. J was trimmed by 2 bases and V by 4 bases; bases with no gene match: 6. This CDR3 has 16 amino acids. Germline values: CDR1 SGHVS, CDR2 FNYEAQ. The CDR3 sequence is CASSSEASGGAYEQYF. The CDR3 bases are TGTGCCAGCAGCTCCGAGGCTAGCGGGGGGGCCTACGAGCAGTACTTC.

The V gene is TRBV24-1, the J gene TRBJ2-7, with D uncertain. The CDR3 loop spans 15 amino acids. V shed 1 base and J shed 3 bases, with 12 bases lying between them. Germline assignment: CDR1 KGHDR and CDR2 SFDVKD. The DNA of the CDR3 is TGTGCCACCAGTGATTTTGGCAGGAGAGACTACGAGCAGTACTTC. It is translated as CATSDFGRRDYEQYF.

This chain links TRBV9 with TRBJ2-1, with D possibly TRBD2 on 5 matching bases. This CDR3 has 16 residues. Germline V lookup: CDR1 SGDLS, CDR2 YYNGEE. The V end was cut by 4 bases, the J end by 4 bases, with 18 bases between. The CDR3 region has the DNA TGTGCCAGCAGCTCTTACGCTGTCGGGGATTACAATGAGCAGTTCTTC. Residues: CASSSYAVGDYNEQFF.

This clonotype was seen more than once but under ten times. J is TRBJ1-2 and V is TRBV12-3 or TRBV12-4, with D hard to call. This CDR3 has 16 amino acids. V dropped 6 bases and J dropped 0 bases, with 17 bases sitting between them. The CDR3 DNA reads TGTGCCAGCAGCCCCTTCCGGCAGAGAGCTAACTATGGCTACACCTTC. Amino acids: CASSPFRQRANYGYTF.

The chain joins TRBV12-3 or TRBV12-4 to TRBJ2-3; D is unclear. CDR3 length: 15 amino acids. Trimming removed 4 bases at V and 0 bases at J, with 11 bases between. This CDR3 is CASSSSLPSTDTQYF. The DNA for the CDR3 is TGTGCCAGCAGTTCGTCTTTACCTAGCACAGATACGCAGTATTTT.

V usage is TRBV6-6 and J usage is TRBJ1-2, with a tentative D call TRBD1 (6 bases). Germline V lookup: CDR1 MNHNY, CDR2 SVGAGI (reference sequence). Trimming took 4 bases from V and 4 from J, leaving 22 bases between them. The CDR3 consists of 17 residues. In DNA form, the CDR3 reads TGTGCCAGCAGTTCCTACGGTCCGGGACACCTACTCTATGGCTACACCTTC. This encodes CASSSYGPGHLLYGYTF.

The chain joins TRBV4-3 to TRBJ2-1, with D perhaps matching TRBD1 (5 bases). CDR1 is LGHNA and CDR2 is YSLEER in the germline V gene. V was clipped by 0 bases and J by 12 bases, with 9 bases between them. This CDR3 has 12 amino acids. The CDR3 bases are TGCGCCAGCAGCCAAGACAGGCAGGGGCAGTTCTTC. It codes for CASSQDRQGQFF.